The 21 T cell receptor beta chains reported below all come from one sample, sequenced in a study of beta chain features in type 1 diabetes (dated by TCRdb to 2016 to 2018). Libraries came from the immunoSEQ multiplex PCR assay. The entire amount of isolated RNA was reverse transcribed using the High Capacity cDNA Reverse Transcription Kit, so the sequenced TCRB transcripts were expressed ones. What TCRdb holds here is the immuneACCESS table cut down to in-frame rearrangements. Part of the clones is not present; checked against another copy, under half of the missing clones reflect an unresolved V gene, and the others are unexplained. Counted in this sample were about 140,000 clones; less than 8.5% of them appeared once. The top ten constitute around 1.5% of the sample. What was sequenced was central memory CD4+ T cells from blood. The source is a young woman in good health.

V is TRBV19 and J is TRBJ2-1; TRBD1 matches at 11 bases. Unmatched junction bases numbered 10, after V lost 5 bases and J lost 7 bases. CDR3 length equals 16 residues. Germline CDR1 is LNHDA and CDR2 is SQIVND (reference sequence). CDR3 coding DNA: TGTGCCAGTAGTGATGTCGCGGGACAGGGGGTAAATGAGCAGTTCTTC. Translated: CASSDVAGQGVNEQFF.

This clone occurred a few times. V and J are TRBV7-3 and TRBJ2-7; TRBD2 matches 8 bases. Germline V gene data show CDR1 as SGHTA and CDR2 as FQGTGA. The J segment lost 6 bases and the V segment lost 4 bases, leaving 11 bases of the junction unmatched. The CDR3 contains 15 residues. The CDR3: CASSSSRGLGREQYF. Written as DNA, the CDR3 is TGTGCCAGCAGCTCCAGTCGGGGACTAGGACGCGAGCAGTACTTC.

The chain has TRBV9 and TRBJ1-2, with 8 bases that match TRBD1. This CDR3 has 16 amino acids. The V gene end was trimmed by 3 bases and the J gene end by 7 bases; junction bases not matched to a gene: 14. Germline lookup yields CDR1 SGDLS and CDR2 YYNGEE. The CDR3 reads CASSAEDRALAGGYTF. The CDR3 DNA sequence: TGTGCCAGCAGCGCCGAGGACAGGGCCTTGGCGGGTGGCTACACCTTC.

This clone was seen a few times. The chain couples TRBV19 to TRBJ2-2; D gene uncertain. The CDR3 is 14 amino acids. V was trimmed by 7 bases and J by 7 bases, leaving 16 bases between them. Germline assignment: CDR1 LNHDA and CDR2 SQIVND (reference sequence). The CDR3 DNA reads as TGTGCCAGTAACGGAGCGTGGGTCAGCGGGGAGCTGTTTTTT. Protein: CASNGAWVSGELFF. Looking up the rest from reference TRBV19 and TRBJ2-2 gives the full variable domain: DGGITQSPKYLFRKEGQNVTLSCEQNLNHDAMYWYRQDPGQGLRLIYYSQIVNDFQKGDIAEGYSVSREKKESFPLTVTSAQKNPTAFYLCASNGAWVSGELFFGEGSRLTVL.

V is TRBV27 and J is TRBJ1-1; D might be TRBD1 (6 bases). Looked up from germline, CDR1 is MNHEY and CDR2 is SMNVEV (reference sequence). Trimming pared 1 base from V and 7 bases from J, leaving 10 bases between. The CDR3 runs 13 residues. In nucleotides, the CDR3 is TGTGCCAGCAGTTTATATGGGACACGTGAAGCTTTCTTT. It is translated as CASSLYGTREAFF.

There are a few counts of this clone. The V and J genes are TRBV6-6 and TRBJ2-2; 7 nucleotides agree with TRBD2. The ends lost 2 bases at V and 5 bases at J; junction bases unmatched: 5. This CDR3 spans 15 amino acids. Germline loops: CDR1 MNHNY, CDR2 SVGAGI (reference sequence). The CDR3 DNA is TGTGCCAGCAGTTACGGGCGGGAGTGGACCGGGGAGCTGTTTTTT. This gives the protein CASSYGREWTGELFF.

The V and J genes are TRBV27 and TRBJ2-3; possible D gene TRBD2, 5 bases. CDR3 length equals 12 residues. Trimming removed 6 bases from V and 7 bases from J, with 11 bases in between. The germline gives CDR1 MNHEY, CDR2 SMNVEV (reference sequence). The CDR3 region has the DNA TGTGCCAGCAGCTCCCCGGGATATACGCAGTATTTT. Translation gives CASSSPGYTQYF.

V and J are TRBV4-2 and TRBJ2-7; 7 bases align to TRBD2. The CDR3 contains 18 residues. The ends lost 0 bases at V and 0 bases at J; junction bases unmatched: 11. Germline V CDR1 and CDR2: LGHNA, YNFKEQ. The CDR3 DNA follows: TGTGCCAGCAGCCAAGAGGCTCTGGGCCTAGCGGTCTCCTACGAGCAGTACTTC. Translating gives CASSQEALGLAVSYEQYF.

The chain links TRBV7-6 to TRBJ1-4; 8 bases line up with TRBD1. V shed 5 bases, J shed 8 bases, and the junction held 7 bases outside the gene matches. The CDR3 covers 14 residues. CDR1 SGHVS and CDR2 FNYEAQ come from the germline V gene. CDR3 amino acids: CASSATGEGEKLFF. CDR3 in DNA: TGTGCCAGCAGCGCGACAGGGGAGGGCGAAAAACTGTTTTTT.

This clone was detected a few times. In nucleotides, the CDR3 is TGTGCCAGCAGCCCGAGGGCGGGGCTGGATACTGAAGCTTTCTTT. Translation: CASSPRAGLDTEAFF. This sequence joins TRBV7-9 and TRBJ1-1; maybe TRBD1 (5 bases). The CDR3 has 15 amino acids. The V gene's germline CDR1 is SEHNR and CDR2 FQNEAQ (reference sequence). V was shortened by 5 bases and J by 5 bases, with 18 bases between the two germline ends.

A few counts support this clone. This sequence joins TRBV7-3 and TRBJ1-1; TRBD1 aligns across 9 bases. The germline V gene encodes CDR1 SGHTA and CDR2 FQGTGA. This CDR3 region has 14 residues. With 5 bases clipped from V and 6 bases from J, the junction kept 7 bases outside the gene matches. The CDR3 DNA reads TGTGCCAGCAGCGAGGGACAGGGCGTCTCTGAAGCTTTCTTT. This codes for CASSEGQGVSEAFF.

The rearrangement joins TRBV5-1 to TRBJ2-1, with D uncertain. V was trimmed by 0 bases and J by 8 bases, leaving 3 bases between them. Per the germline V gene, CDR1 is SGHRS and CDR2 is YFSETQ. This CDR3 has 11 residues. The chain's CDR3 is CASSLDYEQFF. The CDR3 nucleotides are TGCGCCAGCAGCTTGGACTATGAGCAGTTCTTC.

Ten or more counts support this clone. The rearrangement links TRBV30 to TRBJ2-3; TRBD1 aligns across 8 bases. The CDR3 extends over 12 amino acids. Germline V gene lookup returns CDR1 GTSNPN and CDR2 SVGIG (reference sequence). The V segment lost 8 bases and the J segment 4 bases; nucleotides outside the gene matches: 5. CDR3 coding DNA: TGTGCCAGAGGGACAGGAGCAGATACGCAGTATTTT. Encoded protein: CARGTGADTQYF.

This clone was detected a few times. The chain joins TRBV5-4 to TRBJ2-7, with 14 bases identical to TRBD2. The CDR3 is made up of 15 amino acids. Unmatched junction bases numbered 6, after V lost 4 bases and J lost 6 bases. Germline loops: CDR1 SGHNT, CDR2 YYREEE (reference sequence). The DNA for the CDR3 is TGTGCCAGCAGCCCAGGGACTAGCGGGAGTCGCGAGCAGTACTTC. As protein: CASSPGTSGSREQYF.

V and J are TRBV7-9 and TRBJ1-1, with D uncertain. Germline assignment: CDR1 SEHNR and CDR2 FQNEAQ (reference sequence). V shed 3 bases and J shed 0 bases, with 2 bases lying between them. CDR3 length equals 12 residues. Here the CDR3 reads CASSFVNTEAFF. The DNA of the CDR3 is TGTGCCAGCAGCTTCGTGAACACTGAAGCTTTCTTT.

The table lists this clone with a few counts. The J gene is TRBJ2-2, the V gene TRBV11-2; 10 nucleotides align to TRBD1. The CDR3 extends over 15 amino acids. Trimming removed 4 bases from V and 4 bases from J; junction bases left unmatched: 3. The germline gives CDR1 SGHAT, CDR2 FQNNGV. For the CDR3, the DNA is TGTGCCAGCAGCTCGGACAGGGGGTTCACCGGGGAGCTGTTTTTT. Translating it yields CASSSDRGFTGELFF.

This clone was recorded many times. The V gene is TRBV30, the J gene TRBJ2-7, with D maybe TRBD2 (6 bases). This CDR3 comprises 14 residues. Per germline, CDR1 GTSNPN and CDR2 SVGIG (reference sequence). V lost 4 bases to trimming and J lost 0 bases, with 13 bases between them. CDR3 residues: CAWNRGTSSYEQYF. The CDR3, as DNA: TGTGCCTGGAACCGGGGGACGAGCTCCTACGAGCAGTACTTC.

The DNA of the CDR3 is TGTGCCTGGAGTGCACCGCCTAGCGGGAGGGGTGAGCAGTACTTC. Protein sequence: CAWSAPPSGRGEQYF. The V gene is TRBV30, the J gene TRBJ2-7; 12 bases are shared with TRBD2. In germline, CDR1 is GTSNPN, CDR2 SVGIG (reference sequence). V was clipped by 1 base and J by 7 bases; unmatched bases: 8. This CDR3 is 15 amino acids long.

This clone has a count of ten or more. This sequence joins TRBV30 and TRBJ1-1; D call uncertain. Germline CDR1 and CDR2: GTSNPN and SVGIG (reference sequence). V was trimmed by 4 bases and J by 0 bases, leaving 12 bases between them. This CDR3 has 14 amino acids. For the CDR3, the DNA is TGTGCCTGGATTCGCCAGGCGCTGAACACTGAAGCTTTCTTT. Translating gives CAWIRQALNTEAFF. The variable domain in full, with the rest retrieved from reference TRBV30 and TRBJ1-1, is SQTIHQWPATLVQPVGSPLSLECTVEGTSNPNLYWYRQAAGRGLQLLFYSVGIGQISSEVPQNLSASRPQDRQFILSSKKLLLSDSGFYLCAWIRQALNTEAFFGQGTRLTVV.

The table lists this clone with many counts. The V gene is TRBV5-1, the J gene TRBJ2-7; 12 bases are a match to TRBD2. The germline V gene has CDR1 SGHRS and CDR2 YFSETQ. This CDR3 comprises 15 residues. V was pared by 5 bases and J by 4 bases, with 7 bases of the junction left unmatched. CDR3 nucleotides: TGCGCCAGCAGTTATCGGACTAGCGGGGAGTACGAGCAGTACTTC. It translates to CASSYRTSGEYEQYF.

The rearrangement uses TRBV11-3 and TRBJ2-5; TRBD2 matches 7 bases. Looked up from germline, CDR1 is SGHNT and CDR2 is YENEEA. The CDR3 loop spans 14 amino acids. V was pared by 5 bases and J by 1 base, with 4 bases of the junction left unmatched. The CDR3 DNA follows: TGTGCCAGCAGCCGAGCGGGGACCCAAGAGACCCAGTACTTC. It specifies CASSRAGTQETQYF.